This is a list of T cell receptor beta chains from one sample in a study of OX40 agonist ivuxolimab in advanced cancers. Method: immunoSEQ multiplex PCR; TCRdb's copy keeps in-frame clones and lacks some. The table records tens of thousands of clones, roughly 85% of them present only once. The sample was CD4+ or CD8+ T cells sorted from blood, taken in a trial of the OX40 agonist ivuxolimab. These receptors originate from an adult with an advanced solid tumor such as melanoma, head and neck, liver or kidney cancer. Each CDR3 is given with its conserved first and last residue. A D gene is named only where the DNA matches it firmly. The size entry is marked missing in some rows and otherwise reads once, few, many or a size class.

V	D	size	J	length	CDR3	DNA
TRBV6-6	TRBD1	once	TRBJ1-2	14	CASSSHPGQDGYTF	TGTGCCAGCAGTTCCCACCCGGGACAGGATGGCTACACCTTC
TRBV9	TRBD1	-	TRBJ1-1	15	CASSGAGGLNTEAFF	TGTGCCAGCAGCGGTGCAGGGGGCCTGAACACTGAAGCTTTCTTT
TRBV5-1	TRBD2	-	TRBJ2-3	17	CASARGSGSKGADTQYF	TGCGCCAGCGCTCGGGGTAGCGGGTCAAAAGGGGCAGATACGCAGTATTTT
TRBV30	TRBD2	-	TRBJ2-7	14	CAMTSASGGYEQYF	TGTGCCATGACCTCGGCTAGCGGGGGATACGAGCAGTACTTC
TRBV11-2	TRBD1	-	TRBJ1-1	14	CASSSVQGRTEAFF	TGTGCCAGCAGCTCGGTACAGGGGCGGACTGAAGCTTTCTTT
TRBV5-1	TRBD2	-	TRBJ2-7	13	CASSLDLAGEQYF	TGCGCCAGCAGCTTGGATCTAGCGGGCGAGCAGTACTTC
TRBV4-3	TRBD1	-	TRBJ2-1	17	CASSQGAGTGSYNEQFF	TGCGCCAGCAGCCAAGGGGCGGGGACAGGGTCCTACAATGAGCAGTTCTTC
TRBV5-4	-	-	TRBJ2-5	16	CASSPTGGTGTETQYF	TGTGCCAGCAGCCCGACGGGGGGGACAGGGACAGAGACCCAGTACTTC
TRBV7-9	-	-	TRBJ2-2	16	CASSLGDTANTGELFF	TGTGCCAGCAGCTTAGGGGACACCGCGAACACCGGGGAGCTGTTTTTT
TRBV7-2	-	-	TRBJ2-3	14	CASSPSGGVDTQYF	TGTGCCAGCAGCCCTAGTGGGGGAGTAGATACGCAGTATTTT
TRBV21-1	-	once	TRBJ1-2	14	CASSKTGSNYGYTF	TGTGCCAGCAGCAAGACAGGCTCTAACTATGGCTACACCTTC
TRBV7-2	-	-	TRBJ2-5	14	CASSPGAFQETQYF	TGTGCCAGCAGCCCAGGGGCCTTCCAAGAGACCCAGTACTTC
TRBV18	-	-	TRBJ2-3	14	CASSPQGPPDTQYF	TGTGCCAGCTCACCACAGGGCCCCCCCGATACGCAGTATTTT
TRBV4-1	-	-	TRBJ1-1	13	CASRPYVANEAFF	TGCGCCAGCAGACCCTACGTTGCAAATGAAGCTTTCTTT
TRBV19	-	-	TRBJ2-5	14	CASSLTWGSETQYF	TGTGCCAGTAGTTTAACCTGGGGATCAGAGACCCAGTACTTC
TRBV11-3	-	-	TRBJ2-1	15	CASSPSEGLYNEQFF	TGTGCCAGCAGCCCGTCGGAGGGGTTGTACAATGAGCAGTTCTTC
TRBV6-6	-	once	TRBJ1-1	13	CASSRGENTEAFF	TGTGCCAGCAGCCGAGGGGAGAACACTGAAGCTTTCTTT
TRBV5-8	-	-	TRBJ1-4	13	CASSLVSWEKLFF	TGTGCCAGCAGCTTAGTAAGTTGGGAAAAACTGTTTTTT
TRBV5-1	TRBD2	-	TRBJ2-1	16	CASSLEVGGPGNEQFF	TGCGCCAGCAGCTTGGAGGTGGGAGGGCCGGGGAATGAGCAGTTCTTC
TRBV23-1	-	-	TRBJ1-1	14	CASSQSRRYTEAFF	TGCGCCAGCAGTCAATCTCGACGGTACACTGAAGCTTTCTTT
TRBV7-7	-	many	TRBJ2-2	13	CASGVTDTGELFF	TGTGCCAGCGGCGTAACGGACACCGGGGAGCTGTTTTTT
TRBV5-6	-	-	TRBJ2-3	13	CASSLWDTDTQYF	TGTGCCAGCAGCTTGTGGGACACAGATACGCAGTATTTT
TRBV9	-	-	TRBJ2-5	16	CASSVGAGAAQETQYF	TGTGCCAGCAGCGTAGGTGCGGGCGCCGCCCAAGAGACCCAGTACTTC
TRBV29-1	-	-	TRBJ1-5	13	CSAEVGQGQPQHF	TGCAGCGCGGAGGTTGGGCAGGGTCAGCCCCAGCATTTT
TRBV4-3	-	-	TRBJ1-6	15	CASSRTQGGNSPLHF	TGCGCCAGCAGCCGAACCCAGGGTGGTAATTCACCCCTCCACTTT
TRBV23-1	TRBD1	-	TRBJ1-1	14	CASRRGTGDTEAFF	TGCGCCAGCAGGAGGGGAACAGGGGACACTGAAGCTTTCTTT
TRBV30	TRBD1	-	TRBJ1-6	16	CAWSGGFGQGSSPLHF	TGTGCCTGGAGTGGGGGGTTCGGACAGGGCTCCTCACCCCTCCACTTT
TRBV30	TRBD2	-	TRBJ2-5	15	CAWSSGLGMRETQYF	TGTGCCTGGAGTTCGGGACTAGGCATGAGAGAGACCCAGTACTTC
TRBV5-8	-	-	TRBJ2-7	13	CASTRGSSYEQYF	TGTGCCAGTACCCGAGGGAGCTCCTACGAGCAGTACTTC
TRBV6-1	TRBD1	-	TRBJ1-5	15	CASGGFGQGNQPQHF	TGTGCCAGCGGCGGTTTTGGACAGGGGAATCAGCCCCAGCATTTT
TRBV7-2	TRBD2	-	TRBJ2-5	14	CASSFSGGGETQYF	TGTGCCAGCAGCTTTAGCGGGGGAGGAGAGACCCAGTACTTC
TRBV28	-	-	TRBJ2-3	11	CASSLSDTQYF	TGTGCCAGCAGTCTATCGGATACGCAGTATTTT
TRBV9	-	-	TRBJ1-6	15	CASSVEGGGNSPLHF	TGTGCCAGCAGCGTAGAGGGGGGAGGTAATTCACCCCTCCACTTT
TRBV5-1	-	-	TRBJ2-4	13	CASSLVGDGLQYF	TGCGCCAGCAGCTTGGTAGGCGACGGCCTGCAGTACTTC
TRBV5-1	-	-	TRBJ2-2	16	CASSPRSAANTGELFF	TGCGCCAGCAGCCCACGCTCAGCCGCGAACACCGGGGAGCTGTTTTTT